Each of the 25 T cell receptor beta chains below was sequenced from the same sample in a study of T cells expressing NK-cell markers. TCRdb reworked the 5' RACE reads into one entry per CDR3 protein, no DNA. The sample table sets out 550,000 to 600,000 distinct CDR3 sequences. The sequenced sample consisted of blood T cells: a sorted CD56 or NKG2C T cell subset, CD4+ or CD8+ T cells, or bulk PBMC T cells (not recorded which). The receptor source for this set is a man aged 18 to 35 in good health.

The V gene is TRBV7-6, the J gene TRBJ2-1; the TCRdb call, TRBD2, lacks DNA for checking. Germline values: CDR1 SGHVS, CDR2 FNYEAQ. This CDR3 region has 16 residues. The CDR3 protein is CASSLVGSSGRDEQFF.

This chain links TRBV24-1 with TRBJ2-7. This CDR3 has 13 residues. The germline gives CDR1 KGHDR, CDR2 SFDVKD. The CDR3 loop reads CATSDYGRNEQYF.

This chain connects TRBV20-1 to TRBJ2-5. Germline V gene data show CDR1 as DFQATT and CDR2 as SNEGSKA (reference sequence). This CDR3 contains 13 residues. The CDR3 region is CSGFAAAQETQYF.

The chain recombines TRBV20-1 with TRBJ1-4. The CDR3 sequence is 14 residues long. From germline, CDR1 is DFQATT and CDR2 SNEGSKA (reference sequence). CDR3 in amino acids: CSAMEGKSPEKLFF.

The rearrangement uses TRBV12-3 or TRBV12-4 and TRBJ2-1; checking the TCRdb D call of TRBD1 is not possible without DNA. The CDR3 contains 13 residues. CDR3 region: CASSLVEGNEQFF.

The rearrangement uses TRBV5-1 and TRBJ2-3; the D call from TCRdb, TRBD2, cannot be confirmed without DNA. CDR1 and CDR2 from the germline V gene are SGHRS and YFSETQ. The CDR3 has 16 amino acids. CDR3 amino acids: CASSRIAGLSTDTQYF.

V usage is TRBV24-1 and J usage is TRBJ1-2. Per germline, CDR1 KGHDR and CDR2 SFDVKD. The CDR3 covers 13 residues. The CDR3 loop is CATSSTATYGYTF.

The chain combines TRBV3-1 with TRBJ1-4. CDR1 and CDR2 (germline): LGHDT, YNNKEL (reference sequence). The CDR3 sequence is 15 residues long. The CDR3 loop is CASSLSSGGEEKLFF.

This chain links TRBV2 with TRBJ2-3. CDR3 length: 15 amino acids. The germline V gene has CDR1 SNHLY and CDR2 FYNNEI. CDR3 region: CASSEGKTSTDTQYF. Looking up the rest from reference TRBV2 and TRBJ2-3 gives the full variable domain: EPEVTQTPSHQVTQMGQEVILRCVPISNHLYFYWYRQILGQKVEFLVSFYNNEISEKSEIFDDQFSVERPDGSNFTLKIRSTKLEDSAMYFCASSEGKTSTDTQYFGPGTRLTVL.

The genes are TRBV5-1 and TRBJ2-3; the TRBD1 assignment by TCRdb is unverifiable without DNA. Germline CDR1 is SGHRS and CDR2 is YFSETQ. The CDR3 has 14 amino acids. The CDR3: CASSLRGDTDTQYF.

The CDR3 loop is CATSRRGDTGELFF. The chain links TRBV15 to TRBJ2-2; TCRdb reports TRBD1, a call that lacks DNA to check it against. Germline CDR1 LNHNV, CDR2 YYDKDF (reference sequence). The length of the CDR3 is 14 residues.

The chain recombines TRBV7-9 with TRBJ1-2. The CDR3 consists of 14 residues. Germline V gene data show CDR1 as SEHNR and CDR2 as FQNEAQ (reference sequence). CDR3: CASSLVSSMGGYTF.

The rearrangement joins TRBV2 to TRBJ2-6; the D call of TRBD2 rests on TCRdb alone, since no DNA is present to check it. CDR3 length equals 17 residues. Germline V gene sequence: CDR1 SNHLY, CDR2 FYNNEI. The CDR3: CASSGPGLSSGANVLTF.

The chain has TRBV7-2 and TRBJ2-1; TCRdb selects TRBD2, and the lack of DNA leaves this call unchecked. Per the germline V gene, CDR1 is SGHTA and CDR2 is FQGNSA. The CDR3 is 15 amino acids. The CDR3 loop is CASMPPASGRNEQFF. Full variable domain (remainder filled in from reference TRBV7-2 and TRBJ2-1): GAGVSQSPSNKVTEKGKDVELRCDPISGHTALYWYRQSLGQGLEFLIYFQGNSAPDKSGLPSDRFSAERTGGSVSTLTIQRTQQEDSAVYLCASMPPASGRNEQFFGPGTRLTVL.

The chain is built from TRBV30 and TRBJ2-2. Germline loops: CDR1 GTSNPN, CDR2 SVGIG (reference sequence). This CDR3 is built from 11 residues. This CDR3 is CAWRLTGELFF.

This chain uses TRBV20-1 with TRBJ2-1. CDR3 size: 15 residues. Per the germline V gene, CDR1 is DFQATT and CDR2 is SNEGSKA (reference sequence). CDR3 in amino acids: CSARVSSSSYNEQFF.

The rearrangement links TRBV20-1 to TRBJ2-1; TCRdb's D call of TRBD1 is untestable without DNA. CDR3 length equals 12 residues. Germline values: CDR1 DFQATT, CDR2 SNEGSKA (reference sequence). The CDR3 loop reads CSAPQGGGEQFF.

The rearrangement uses TRBV20-1 and TRBJ2-3; TCRdb proposes TRBD1, but this gene call is untestable without DNA. CDR3 length: 13 residues. CDR1 and CDR2 from the germline V gene are DFQATT and SNEGSKA (reference sequence). CDR3 protein: CSAIQGATDTQYF.

This chain joins TRBV4-1 and TRBJ1-5. CDR3 length equals 16 residues. Germline V CDR1 and CDR2: MGHRA, YSYEKL. The CDR3 here is CASSQGGVLRNQPQHF.

V usage is TRBV6-5 and J usage is TRBJ1-5; TCRdb's D call of TRBD1 is untestable without DNA. This CDR3 region has 15 residues. CDR1 and CDR2 from the germline V gene are MNHEY and SVGAGI. Here the CDR3 reads CASSYSRGRFQPQHF.

V and J are TRBV12-3 or TRBV12-4 and TRBJ1-2. The CDR3 totals 14 residues. CDR3 residues: CAVGVAGSRVGYTF.

This chain joins TRBV12-3 or TRBV12-4 and TRBJ2-2; checking the TCRdb D call of TRBD2 is not possible without DNA. CDR3 length: 19 residues. The CDR3 reads CASSLPYRLAGGRAGELFF.

V and J are TRBV3-1 and TRBJ2-5; the TCRdb D gene call, TRBD2, has no DNA to confirm it. Germline V gives CDR1 LGHDT, CDR2 YNNKEL (reference sequence). This CDR3 contains 13 residues. CDR3 protein: CASSSGLAETQYF.

CDR3 sequence reads: CASSPGRGTLDNEQFF. V gene TRBV18 combines with J gene TRBJ2-1; the D gene TCRdb calls, TRBD1, cannot be checked with no DNA. Germline V lookup: CDR1 KGHSH, CDR2 LQKENI. The CDR3 totals 16 residues.

This sequence joins TRBV3-1 and TRBJ2-3; with no DNA, the TCRdb D assignment of TRBD1 cannot be verified. The CDR3 totals 14 residues. CDR1 LGHDT and CDR2 YNNKEL come from the germline V gene (reference sequence). This CDR3 is CASSIGQAADTQYF.